This T cell receptor beta chain was documented in a study of early T cells in non-severe SARS-CoV-2 infection. Overall study findings and caveats: Comparison of clonotypes with VDJdb favored anti-spike CD8 responses while missing private and CD4 specificities.

Researchers tagged individual cDNA molecules with unique molecular identifiers. TCRdb used MiXCR to reprocess the 5' RACE reads, holding one entry per CDR3 protein. The profile shows about 22,000 distinct CDR3 sequences, around 3.5% of them singletons. This CDR3 contains 19 residues. This clonotype was counted ten times or more. Antigen unknown. This TCR was sampled from an adult who was a healthcare worker with PCR-confirmed SARS-CoV-2 infection or an uninfected control (not recorded which). This chain joins TRBV21-1 and TRBJ2-1; TRBD2, as called in the table, went unchecked against the DNA. TRBV21-1 is a pseudogene locus. Material: whole blood. Here the CDR3 reads CASSTEMPGLAGGEDEQFF. CDR3 sequence (DNA): TGTGCCAGCAGCACGGAGATGCCGGGACTAGCGGGAGGGGAGGATGAGCAGTTCTTC.